A single sample gave rise to the 20 T cell receptor beta chains below, sequenced in a study of blood T cell repertoires in COVID-19. The assay was immunoSEQ multiplex PCR, and TCRdb's table has in-frame clones only and misses some. Altogether 140,000 to 150,000 clones are present, roughly 77% being singletons, with the ten largest covering around 4%. Sequenced material: peripheral blood. These receptor sequences come from a man aged 60 to 69 with acute or convalescent COVID-19.

This clone was observed a handful of times. This rearrangement joins TRBV10-2 to TRBJ2-7; the match to TRBD2 covers 8 bases. Germline CDR1 reads WSHSY; CDR2 reads SAAADI. The CDR3 runs to 17 residues. The V and J ends lost 3 bases and 6 bases, in that order; junction bases with no gene match: 16. CDR3 sequence reads: CASSDPFGTRGGGEQYF. The CDR3 DNA follows: TGCGCCAGCAGTGATCCCTTTGGGACTAGGGGAGGGGGCGAGCAGTACTTC.

The rearrangement joins TRBV20-1 to TRBJ2-3; TRBD2 might be the D (5 bases). V was pared by 4 bases and J by 11 bases, with 13 bases between. From germline, CDR1 is DFQATT and CDR2 SNEGSKA (reference sequence). This CDR3 comprises 11 residues. CDR3 residues: CSATLANWQYF. The CDR3 nucleotides are TGCAGTGCTACTCTAGCAAATTGGCAGTATTTT.

The rearrangement joins TRBV5-1 to TRBJ2-7, with 9 nucleotides matching TRBD1. Germline V gene sequence: CDR1 SGHRS, CDR2 YFSETQ. The CDR3 has 13 residues. Trimming cost V 1 base and J 6 bases; bases outside gene matches: 2. The DNA for the CDR3 is TGCGCCAGCAGCTTGCTGACAGGGGGCGAGCAGTACTTC. Translating it yields CASSLLTGGEQYF.

The chain has TRBV29-1 and TRBJ2-7; D call uncertain. The CDR3 totals 13 residues. Germline V CDR1 and CDR2: SQVTM, ANQGSEA. For the CDR3, the DNA is TGCAGTTTTCGGGTGAAGAGCTCCTACGAGCAGTACTTC. Translation gives CSFRVKSSYEQYF.

The J gene is TRBJ2-5, the V gene TRBV29-1, with D possibly matching TRBD2 (5 bases). V dropped 3 bases and J dropped 3 bases, with 8 bases sitting between them. The CDR3 is 12 amino acids. Germline V gene sequence: CDR1 SQVTM, CDR2 ANQGSEA. CDR3 residues: CSVDTRKETQYF. CDR3 DNA sequence: TGCAGCGTTGATACTAGGAAAGAGACCCAGTACTTC.

On this clone: A read error may produce the germline difference seen at one junction end. The chain uses TRBV7-7 and TRBJ2-7, with D unresolved. Per the germline V gene, CDR1 is SSHAT and CDR2 is FNYEAQ (reference sequence). The CDR3 has 10 residues. In nucleotides, the CDR3 is TGTGCCAGCAGCTTTAAAATGTTTAGATTC. Protein sequence: CASSFKMFRF.

This clone occurred once. This chain joins TRBV5-3 and TRBJ1-4; no clear D. TRBV5-3 is labeled an ORF, and its function is uncertain. CDR3 length: 13 residues. The CDR3 loop is CASRRREHEKLFF. The CDR3 nucleotides read TGTGCGTCGAGGCGGAGGGAACATGAAAAACTGTTTTTT.

This clone appeared a single time. The genes are TRBV6-1 and TRBJ2-3, with 10 bases lining up with TRBD2. This CDR3 is 14 amino acids long. CDR1 and CDR2 (germline): MNHNS, SASEGT. V was pared by 1 base and J by 6 bases, with 1 base of the junction left unmatched. The CDR3 loop reads CASSEVAGGDTQYF. The CDR3 DNA sequence: TGTGCCAGCAGTGAAGTAGCGGGGGGTGATACGCAGTATTTT.

The gene calls are TRBV5-1 and TRBJ2-5, with TRBD2 matching 7 bases. This CDR3 has 15 amino acids. CDR1 is SGHRS and CDR2 is YFSETQ in the germline V gene. J was trimmed by 0 bases and V by 5 bases; bases with no gene match: 7. The DNA for the CDR3 is TGCGCCAGCAGATGGGACTACCTGTACCAAGAGACCCAGTACTTC. Translating it yields CASRWDYLYQETQYF.

The chain joins TRBV7-9 to TRBJ2-5; D may be TRBD1 (6 bases). V shed 4 bases and J shed 2 bases, with 14 bases lying between them. This CDR3 is 15 amino acids long. Germline CDR1 is SEHNR and CDR2 is FQNEAQ (reference sequence). This CDR3 reads CASSSLGQPQETQYF. The DNA of the CDR3 is TGTGCCAGCAGCTCCCTAGGACAGCCTCAAGAGACCCAGTACTTC. Filled out from reference TRBV7-9 and TRBJ2-5, the complete variable domain reads DTGVSQNPRHKITKRGQNVTFRCDPISEHNRLYWYRQTLGQGPEFLTYFQNEAQLEKSRLLSDRFSAERPKGSFSTLEIQRTEQGDSAMYLCASSSLGQPQETQYFGPGTRLLVL.

V and J are TRBV10-3 and TRBJ2-3; D is uncertain. Trimming shortened V by 4 bases and J by 2 bases, and 22 bases separated the two germline ends. The germline gives CDR1 ENHRY, CDR2 SYGVKD. The CDR3 covers 18 residues. Written as DNA, the CDR3 is TGTGCCATCAGTGCATCCGGGTCTAAAACCGGTATCACAGATACGCAGTATTTT. This codes for CAISASGSKTGITDTQYF.

J is TRBJ2-3 and V is TRBV5-1; D is unresolved. Trimming pared 2 bases from V and 5 bases from J, leaving 6 bases between. The germline CDR1 and CDR2 sequences are SGHRS and YFSETQ. The CDR3 length is 12 residues. CDR3 DNA: TGCGCCAGCAGCTTACAAAGAGATACGCAGTATTTT. It encodes CASSLQRDTQYF.

This clone was recorded once. The rearrangement uses TRBV3-1 (or the pseudogene TRBV3-2) and TRBJ1-4; TRBD1 might be the D (6 bases). Between the trimmed V and J ends, which lost 0 bases and 8 bases, there was a span of 16 bases. This CDR3 contains 16 residues. Germline V gives CDR1 LGHDT, CDR2 YNNKEL (reference sequence). The CDR3: CASSQERIRGGEKLFF. The CDR3 DNA is TGTGCCAGCAGCCAAGAGCGGATCAGGGGTGGGGAAAAACTGTTTTTT.

This clone appeared a single time. The chain combines TRBV19 with TRBJ2-3; D ambiguous. The CDR3 contains 14 residues. V was pared by 5 bases and J by 0 bases, with 9 bases between. CDR1 is LNHDA and CDR2 is SQIVND in the germline V gene (reference sequence). The DNA for the CDR3 is TGTGCCAGTAGTTACAGCTTTAGCACAGATACGCAGTATTTT. Residues: CASSYSFSTDTQYF.

The chain uses TRBV5-1 and TRBJ2-3, with a tentative D call TRBD2 (5 bases). There are 14 residues in the CDR3. Trimming removed 0 bases from V and 1 base from J, with 6 bases in between. Germline CDR1 SGHRS, CDR2 YFSETQ. The CDR3 bases are TGCGCCAGCAGCTTGGGGACTGGCACAGATACGCAGTATTTT. It is translated as CASSLGTGTDTQYF.

The chain combines TRBV6-5 with TRBJ1-2; TRBD1 agrees at 12 bases. With V trimmed by 6 bases and J by 5 bases, 4 bases remained unmatched. CDR1 is MNHEY, CDR2 SVGAGI, per germline. This CDR3 region has 14 residues. CDR3 sequence reads: CASSQGQGAYGYTF. In nucleotides, the CDR3 is TGTGCCAGCAGCCAGGGACAGGGGGCTTATGGCTACACCTTC.

The chain has TRBV30 and TRBJ2-3; 8 bases agree with TRBD2. Trimming took 0 bases from V and 6 from J; bases not matched to a gene: 8. The CDR3 runs to 15 residues. Per the germline V gene, CDR1 is GTSNPN and CDR2 is SVGIG (reference sequence). CDR3 coding DNA: TGTGCCTGGAGTGTAGACGGGAGGGCCGGCGATACGCAGTATTTT. Translating gives CAWSVDGRAGDTQYF.

V usage is TRBV11-3 and J usage is TRBJ2-4; 7 nucleotides line up with TRBD1. CDR1 is SGHNT, CDR2 YENEEA, per germline. This CDR3 comprises 13 residues. Trimming at V came to 5 bases and at J to 5 bases, leaving 3 bases not matched to a gene. The CDR3 nucleotides read TGTGCCAGCAGCCTGGGACAGCAAAACATTCAGTACTTC. It encodes CASSLGQQNIQYF.

The V call is TRBV18, the J call TRBJ2-2; D is uncertain. The CDR3 extends over 14 amino acids. Germline CDR1 reads KGHSH; CDR2 reads LQKENI. V gave up 3 bases and J gave up 1 base, with 6 bases separating them. CDR3 protein: CASSPRQNTGELFF. CDR3 nucleotides: TGTGCCAGCTCACCCCGACAGAACACCGGGGAGCTGTTTTTT.

This chain connects TRBV10-1 to TRBJ2-3; 8 nucleotides agree with TRBD1. With V trimmed by 5 bases and J by 0 bases, 7 bases remained unmatched. CDR3 length: 16 residues. CDR1 WNHNN and CDR2 SYGVQD come from the germline V gene (reference sequence). In DNA, the CDR3 is TGCGCCAGCAGTCCCACAGGGGGGTCTAGCACAGATACGCAGTATTTT. Translation gives CASSPTGGSSTDTQYF.